A selection of T cell receptor beta chains follows, all from one sample in a study of T cell responses to AZD1222 COVID-19 vaccine. Produced via immunoSEQ multiplex PCR; TCRdb's table is partial and in-frame only. The data show 150,000 or so clones, 92% seen once. This sample comprised peripheral blood, obtained on day 0 of AZD1222 vaccination. These receptor sequences come from an adult in good health. Both conserved end residues are trimmed from each CDR3.

v_call	cdr3_aa
TRBV5-1	ASSFRDKNTEAF
TRBV28	ASSLLGGNTIY
TRBV13	ASSLGPGQPQH
TRBV4-1	ASSQGRRTALNTEAF
TRBV2	ASSVDGYGYT
TRBV6-1	ASSEHRAGTPIRTEAF
TRBV18	ASSGLERLRNTEAF
TRBV2	ASRSGTASSQPQH
TRBV7-2	ASSFPERVLYEQY
TRBV7-8	ASSPLSAGTYNEQF
TRBV11-2	ASSLEGSGQGTFVGQPQH
TRBV28	ASTPGGQGNVPNYGYT
TRBV12-3/TRBV12-4	ASSFNGFDEQF
TRBV13	ASSPRPGTGGNTEAF
TRBV11-3	ASSSRTGSGELF
TRBV6-5	ASSWTDDSNQPQH
TRBV7-9	ASSAPQHRGNYGYT